Listed here are 20 T cell receptor beta chains from one sample, sequenced in a study of shared clonotypes between healthy human individuals. Produced via immunoSEQ multiplex PCR; TCRdb's table is partial and in-frame only. Of around 1.9 million clones listed, approximately 94% are singletons. Terminally differentiated effector memory CD45RA+ cells were excluded from the naive CD8 cells, which were CD45RO-negative and positively selected for CCR7. The sample taken for sequencing was naive CD8+ T cells from PBMCs. The origin of the receptors is a man aged 18-30 years in good health. Some clones in this sample may be carry-over from other donors' samples.

Of note for this clone: A read error may produce the germline difference seen at one junction end. This rearrangement joins TRBV30 to TRBJ2-2, with TRBD2 identical over 11 bases. The CDR3 sequence is 16 residues long. Germline lookup yields CDR1 GTSNPN and CDR2 SVGIG (reference sequence). In nucleotides, the CDR3 is TGTGTCTGGAGTACACTAGCGGGAGCGAAGACCGGGGAGCTGTTTTTT. It encodes CVWSTLAGAKTGELFF.

This clone has only one observation. The genes are TRBV9 and TRBJ1-3; no reliable D call. Germline V lookup: CDR1 SGDLS, CDR2 YYNGEE. Between the trimmed V and J ends, which lost 4 bases and 0 bases, there was a span of 11 bases. The CDR3 spans 15 residues. CDR3 nucleotides: TGTGCCAGCAGCCTAAGCGGTAGCTCTGGAAACACCATATATTTT. This translates into CASSLSGSSGNTIYF.

Only a few counts were recorded for this clone. At the DNA level, this CDR3 is encoded by other sequences in the same sample as well. The V call is TRBV15, the J call TRBJ1-2; D unresolved. Per germline, CDR1 LNHNV and CDR2 YYDKDF (reference sequence). The CDR3 has 13 amino acids. Trimming removed 6 bases at V and 2 bases at J, with 10 bases between. CDR3 DNA sequence: TGTGCCACCAGTAGGACGGGAAACTATGGCTACACCTTC. Amino acids: CATSRTGNYGYTF.

V is TRBV10-1 and J is TRBJ2-7; TRBD2 is a possible D gene (5 bases). The CDR3 totals 13 residues. CDR1 and CDR2 (germline): WNHNN, SYGVQD (reference sequence). Between the trimmed V and J ends, which lost 5 bases and 2 bases, there was a span of 10 bases. CDR3 sequence reads: CASSRGLAYEQYF. The CDR3, as DNA: TGCGCCAGCAGTCGGGGTCTGGCCTACGAGCAGTACTTC.

This rearrangement joins TRBV27 to TRBJ1-1; 10 positions match TRBD1. Losses at the gene ends were 5 bases for V and 2 bases for J; bases not matched to a gene: 5. The CDR3 length is 15 residues. Germline V lookup: CDR1 MNHEY, CDR2 SMNVEV (reference sequence). CDR3 amino acids: CASSDGTGVNTEAFF. CDR3 coding DNA: TGTGCCAGCAGTGACGGGACAGGGGTAAACACTGAAGCTTTCTTT.

The genes are TRBV5-4 and TRBJ2-7; a weak D match, TRBD1 (6 bases). The CDR3 sequence is 14 residues long. Germline CDR1 is SGHNT and CDR2 is YYREEE (reference sequence). V was shortened by 2 bases and J by 2 bases, with 11 bases between the two germline ends. CDR3 region: CASSFPGETYEQYF. CDR3 in DNA: TGTGCCAGCAGCTTTCCAGGGGAAACCTACGAGCAGTACTTC.

This clone was observed a single time. V usage is TRBV4-2 and J usage is TRBJ2-2, with 14 bases fitting TRBD2. The CDR3 runs to 17 residues. With 1 base clipped from V and 7 bases from J, the junction kept 5 bases outside the gene matches. From germline, CDR1 is LGHNA and CDR2 YNFKEQ. This CDR3 is CASSQGLAGGEDGELFF. The CDR3 DNA follows: TGTGCCAGCAGCCAAGGACTAGCGGGAGGGGAGGACGGGGAGCTGTTTTTT.

This chain connects TRBV9 to TRBJ2-3; a possible D gene is TRBD1 (6 bases). CDR1 and CDR2 (germline): SGDLS, YYNGEE. The CDR3 contains 15 residues. V was clipped by 1 base and J by 1 base, with 10 bases between them. The CDR3 DNA reads TGTGCCAGCAGCGTATCCAGGGGCGGCACAGATACGCAGTATTTT. It specifies CASSVSRGGTDTQYF.

J is TRBJ2-5 and V is TRBV14; the D is unclear. The CDR3 is 16 residues long. Trimming took 0 bases from V and 5 from J, leaving 16 bases between them. CDR1 and CDR2 from the germline V gene are SGHDN and FVKESK. For the CDR3, the DNA is TGTGCCAGCAGCCAAGATCTAGGGCCGGCCGGGGAGACCCAGTACTTC. This gives the protein CASSQDLGPAGETQYF.

CDR3 nucleotides: TGTGCCAGCAGCCCCGGGCTTAGCAATCAGCCCCAGCATTTT. It specifies CASSPGLSNQPQHF. The chain uses TRBV6-5 and TRBJ1-5; D is undetermined. Trimming cost V 6 bases and J 0 bases, with 9 bases left between them. The CDR3 is 14 residues long. CDR1 and CDR2 (germline): MNHEY, SVGAGI.

V is TRBV11-2 and J is TRBJ1-5; no clear D gene. Trimming removed 1 base from V and 6 bases from J, with 7 bases in between. Germline V gene sequence: CDR1 SGHAT, CDR2 FQNNGV. The CDR3 spans 13 residues. DNA of the CDR3: TGTGCCAGCAGCTTAGGGAGAACTCAGCCCCAGCATTTT. It is translated as CASSLGRTQPQHF.

The count of this clone is one. This chain uses TRBV6-7 with TRBJ1-3; D may be TRBD1 (5 bases). TRBV6-7 is an ORF; its function is uncertain. The CDR3 extends over 17 amino acids. The V end lost 5 bases, the J end lost 4 bases, and 21 bases lay between the germline ends. The CDR3 loop reads CASSRPGPLGSGNTIYF. The CDR3 DNA reads TGTGCCAGCAGTAGGCCGGGACCTCTAGGTTCGGGAAACACCATATATTTT.

V usage is TRBV7-9 and J usage is TRBJ1-2; 7 nucleotides match TRBD1. V gave up 5 bases and J gave up 8 bases; unmatched junction bases: 14. CDR1 SEHNR and CDR2 FQNEAQ come from the germline V gene (reference sequence). CDR3 length: 15 residues. The CDR3, as DNA: TGTGCCAGCAGCCCCCCGACAGGGCCCCTGGACGGCTACACCTTC. Protein sequence: CASSPPTGPLDGYTF.

This clone was detected only once. V gene TRBV14 combines with J gene TRBJ2-7, with unresolved D. There are 13 residues in the CDR3. The V and J ends lost 5 bases and 7 bases respectively, with 15 bases between them. CDR1 and CDR2 (germline): SGHDN, FVKESK. The CDR3 DNA follows: TGTGCCAGCAGCAGTCCTCGCGGTTTAGAGCAGTACTTC. This codes for CASSSPRGLEQYF.

The chain links TRBV5-6 to TRBJ1-2; D is perhaps TRBD1 (6 bases). V dropped 7 bases and J dropped 4 bases, with 14 bases sitting between them. The V gene's germline CDR1 is SGHDT and CDR2 YYEEEE. The CDR3 consists of 13 residues. For the CDR3, the DNA is TGTGCCAGCTCCCTAAACAGGGCCTATGGCTACACCTTC. Its protein is CASSLNRAYGYTF.

This chain links TRBV19 with TRBJ2-7, with TRBD1 matching 7 bases. Germline V gene lookup returns CDR1 LNHDA and CDR2 SQIVND (reference sequence). This CDR3 comprises 14 residues. The junction had 2 bases not matched to a gene; V was cut back by 2 bases and J by 1 base. The CDR3 here is CASSITGESYEQYF. The CDR3 bases are TGTGCCAGTAGTATAACAGGGGAGTCCTACGAGCAGTACTTC.

The gene calls are TRBV5-1 and TRBJ2-1, with TRBD1 as a possible D gene (6 bases). Germline CDR1 and CDR2: SGHRS and YFSETQ. This CDR3 has 14 residues. The V end lost 3 bases, the J end lost 6 bases, and 13 bases lay between the germline ends. CDR3 in amino acids: CASSSGDGPNEQFF. The DNA of the CDR3 is TGCGCCAGCAGCTCAGGGGATGGCCCCAATGAGCAGTTCTTC.

This rearrangement joins TRBV7-9 to TRBJ2-1, with 10 bases aligning to TRBD2. Germline lookup yields CDR1 SEHNR and CDR2 FQNEAQ (reference sequence). The J segment lost 8 bases and the V segment lost 5 bases, leaving 9 bases of the junction unmatched. This CDR3 contains 15 residues. The DNA for the CDR3 is TGTGCCAGCAGCGAAACTAGCGGGGAGCTCGATGAGCAGTTCTTC. Amino acids: CASSETSGELDEQFF.

CDR3 bases: TGCGCCAGCAGCTTGAAGCGGTCCTACCCCTACAATGAGCAGTTCTTC. As protein: CASSLKRSYPYNEQFF. V is TRBV5-1 and J is TRBJ2-1, with D perhaps TRBD2 (5 bases). Trimming shortened V by 1 base and J by 2 bases, and 13 bases separated the two germline ends. CDR1 and CDR2 (germline): SGHRS, YFSETQ. The CDR3 is made up of 16 amino acids.

The rearrangement uses TRBV27 and TRBJ2-3; 7 bases line up with TRBD2. V gave up 3 bases and J gave up 3 bases; unmatched junction bases: 6. The CDR3 runs 15 residues. CDR1 is MNHEY, CDR2 SMNVEV, per germline (reference sequence). The chain's CDR3 is CASSFFPGGTDTQYF. The DNA of the CDR3 is TGTGCCAGCAGTTTCTTCCCCGGGGGGACAGATACGCAGTATTTT.